The 2 T cell receptor beta chains presented below share a single source sample, sequenced in a study of blood T cell repertoires in COVID-19 (dated by TCRdb to the early 2020s). The library came from the immunoSEQ multiplex PCR assay. TCRdb provides this immuneACCESS table in a form limited to in-frame rearrangements. Some clones are lacking; in checked studies, under half of them reflect an unresolved V gene, and why the rest are absent is not known. Here the sample has about 170,000 clones; approximately 90% occur a single time. Roughly 5% of the sample rests with the top ten. The material sequenced was peripheral blood. These receptors were obtained from a man aged 30-40 years with COVID-19, enrolled during active disease.

A single count supports this clone. This CDR3 reads CASSRDRSNYGYTF. CDR3 DNA: TGTGCCAGTAGTCGGGACAGATCTAACTATGGCTACACCTTC. V is TRBV19 and J is TRBJ1-2; 7 nucleotides align to TRBD1. The CDR3 is 14 residues long. Germline CDR1 is LNHDA and CDR2 is SQIVND (reference sequence). Unmatched junction bases numbered 3, after V lost 5 bases and J lost 0 bases.

The V call is TRBV2, the J call TRBJ2-7, with 8 bases matching TRBD2. V shed 6 bases and J 3 bases; nucleotides not matched to a gene: 7. Germline CDR1 SNHLY, CDR2 FYNNEI. This CDR3 is built from 14 residues. CDR3 bases: TGTGCCAGCAGGGAGACTAGCGCCAGCTACGAGCAGTACTTC. Translation gives CASRETSASYEQYF.